These 12 T cell receptor beta chains came from one sample sequenced in a study of blood T cell dynamics during melanoma immunotherapy. Specified time point: week 3, after first cycle of checkpoint inhibitor. Only in-frame clones appear in the TCRdb table, and some are missing; sequencing was by immunoSEQ multiplex PCR. The sample consists of 14,000 to 15,000 clones, around 88% of them appearing once. Sequencing was performed on blood, taken from a patient treated with checkpoint blockade. All receptors derive from a human donor with melanoma.

J is TRBJ1-1 and V is TRBV19; D not certain. Per germline, CDR1 LNHDA and CDR2 SQIVND (reference sequence). This CDR3 spans 15 amino acids. V lost 3 bases, J lost 5 bases, and 16 bases lay in between. The CDR3, as DNA: TGTGCCAGTAGTATCGGAGGGCCCAGCGGGACTGAAGCTTTCTTT. Its translation: CASSIGGPSGTEAFF.

A few counts support this clone. The chain uses TRBV5-3 and TRBJ1-5; 8 bases agree with TRBD1. TRBV5-3 is an ORF for which the function is uncertain. V shed 4 bases, J shed 9 bases, and the junction held 12 bases outside the gene matches. The CDR3 runs 15 residues. The CDR3 sequence: CARSHHSQGAWPQHF. For the CDR3, the DNA is TGTGCCAGAAGCCACCATTCGCAGGGGGCTTGGCCCCAGCATTTT.

The rearrangement joins TRBV27 to TRBJ1-5, with D perhaps TRBD1 (6 bases). This CDR3 contains 15 residues. The V gene lost 0 bases and the J gene lost 2 bases, with 8 bases spanning the gap. From germline, CDR1 is MNHEY and CDR2 SMNVEV (reference sequence). CDR3 residues: CASSLSQGGNQPQHF. As DNA, the CDR3 is TGTGCCAGCAGTTTATCACAGGGAGGCAATCAGCCCCAGCATTTT.

The chain carries TRBV7-6 and TRBJ2-5; unclear D gene. The germline V and J ends were trimmed by 1 base and 1 base, with 4 bases remaining between them. Germline CDR1 reads SGHVS; CDR2 reads FNYEAQ. The CDR3 has 13 residues. In DNA, the CDR3 is TGTGCCAGCAGCTTAGTTCTCCAAGAGACCCAGTACTTC. Amino acid sequence: CASSLVLQETQYF.

The chain links TRBV7-8 to TRBJ2-1, with D possibly matching TRBD1 (5 bases). The CDR3 is 17 residues long. The V end lost 1 base, the J end lost 7 bases, and 20 bases lay between the germline ends. Per the germline V gene, CDR1 is SGHVS and CDR2 is FQNEAQ. CDR3 sequence: CASSLGGRQRNRNEQFF. CDR3 in DNA: TGTGCCAGCAGCTTAGGAGGCCGACAGAGAAACCGAAATGAGCAGTTCTTC.

The count of this clone is one. The chain joins TRBV9 to TRBJ2-1; 8 bases match TRBD2. The germline CDR1 and CDR2 sequences are SGDLS and YYNGEE. This CDR3 region has 15 residues. Trimming removed 0 bases from V and 3 bases from J; junction bases left unmatched: 2. The CDR3 here is CASSVELADYNEQFF. The CDR3 DNA reads TGTGCCAGCAGCGTAGAACTAGCGGACTACAATGAGCAGTTCTTC.

The table lists this clone with a count of one. At one of its ends the junction is not consistent with the germline gene, which may arise from a read error. This chain joins TRBV11-1 and TRBJ1-5; D gene uncertain. The germline V gene has CDR1 SGHAT and CDR2 FQDESV (reference sequence). The length of the CDR3 is 13 residues. The DNA for the CDR3 is TGTGCCAGCAGCTTAACGGAGGGTCAGCCCCGGCATTTT. It specifies CASSLTEGQPRHF. The whole variable domain, filled in from reference TRBV11-1 and TRBJ1-5, reads EAEVAQSPRYKITEKSQAVAFWCDPISGHATLYWYRQILGQGPELLVQFQDESVVDDSQLPKDRFSAERLKGVDSTLKIQPAELGDSAMYLCASSLTEGQPRHFGDGTRLSIL.

The chain combines TRBV5-6 with TRBJ2-2; D is possibly TRBD2 (6 bases). Germline V gene sequence: CDR1 SGHDT, CDR2 YYEEEE. V lost 2 bases to trimming and J lost 5 bases, with 13 bases between them. The CDR3 runs 15 residues. The CDR3 sequence is CASSLVGRNTGELFF. The CDR3 DNA sequence: TGTGCCAGCAGCTTAGTAGGGAGGAATACCGGGGAGCTGTTTTTT.

The rearrangement joins TRBV5-1 to TRBJ1-2; D is undetermined. Between the trimmed V and J ends, which lost 4 bases and 2 bases, there was a span of 6 bases. The CDR3 has 12 amino acids. Germline V lookup: CDR1 SGHRS, CDR2 YFSETQ. The CDR3 sequence is CASSEANYGYTF. DNA for the CDR3: TGCGCCAGCAGCGAGGCAAACTATGGCTACACCTTC.

The chain is built from TRBV7-2 and TRBJ2-1; D call uncertain. Trimming pared 2 bases from V and 6 bases from J, leaving 5 bases between. The CDR3 has 12 amino acids. CDR1 is SGHTA, CDR2 FQGNSA, per germline. CDR3 amino acids: CASSLSGNEQFF. CDR3 DNA sequence: TGTGCCAGCAGCTTAAGTGGCAATGAGCAGTTCTTC.

This chain connects TRBV10-3 to TRBJ2-5; 10 bases line up with TRBD1. This CDR3 is 15 amino acids long. The trim removed 6 bases at V and 3 bases at J, leaving 7 bases unmatched. Germline V gene sequence: CDR1 ENHRY, CDR2 SYGVKD. The CDR3 sequence is CAISPGTGAKETQYF. The CDR3 region has the DNA TGTGCCATCAGCCCCGGGACAGGGGCCAAAGAGACCCAGTACTTC.

The chain links TRBV12-5 to TRBJ2-2; D is unresolved. Germline V CDR1 and CDR2: LGHNT, FRNRAP. V was shortened by 1 base and J by 7 bases, with 4 bases between the two germline ends. This CDR3 contains 12 residues. The CDR3 is CASGLDFGELFF. The DNA for the CDR3 is TGTGCTAGTGGTTTGGACTTCGGGGAGCTGTTTTTT.